Below, 4 T cell receptor beta chains from the same sample are listed, as sequenced in a study of tissue T cells after allogeneic stem cell transplantation. The method was immunoSEQ multiplex PCR; TCRdb's version includes in-frame clones alone and lacks a portion of them. Of tens of thousands of clones detected, around 70% appear once; the ten largest clones hold roughly 0.61%. Sequencing used spleen. Receptors originate from a female BALB/c mouse in good health. MHC haplotype here: H2-d.

As concerns this clone: Mouse germline and gene names are used. From the germline J gene comes the end of the CDR3, since the read stops 1 residue before it. The V and J genes are TRBV19 and TRBJ2-3; D is unresolved. CDR1 is FNHDT and CDR2 is SITEND in the germline V gene (reference sequence). Between the trimmed V and J ends, which lost 0 bases and 0 bases, there was a span of 2 bases. There are 13 residues in the CDR3. CDR3 loop: CASSIVSAETLYF. The part of the CDR3 DNA that was read is TGTGCCAGCAGTATAGTTAGTGCAGAAACGCTGTAT.

Details on this clone: Mouse germline and gene names are used. The CDR3 extends 1 residue past the end of the read, so its final part is completed from the germline J gene. This chain uses TRBV31 with TRBJ1-6; 10 bases fit TRBD1. TRBJ1-6 is recorded as an ORF, its role being uncertain. CDR1 GKSSPN and CDR2 SITVG come from the germline V gene. The CDR3 covers 13 residues. J gave up 7 bases and V 5 bases, and 2 bases lay outside the gene matches. The CDR3 bases that were read are TGTGCCTGGGGGACAGGGGACAATTCGCCCCTCTAC. Protein sequence: CAWGTGDNSPLY. The whole CDR3 region reads CAWGTGDNSPLYF.

This clone was detected a few times. Genes and germline are mouse. The CDR3 end lies 1 residue beyond the end of the read and is filled in from the germline J gene. This chain uses TRBV13-1 with TRBJ1-2; no clear D gene. Trimming pared 0 bases from V and 0 bases from J, leaving 3 bases between. Germline V CDR1 and CDR2: NSHNY, SYGAGN. This CDR3 has 13 residues. The sequenced CDR3 bases are TGTGCCAGCAGTGATGTCGCAAACTCCGACTACACC. This encodes CASSDVANSDYT. The entire CDR3 sequence reads CASSDVANSDYTF.

This clone was counted a single time. Mouse germline and gene names are used. The read finishes 1 residue shy of the CDR3 end, and the germline J gene is used to complete it. This sequence joins TRBV13-2 and TRBJ1-2; D gene unclear. Trimming cost V 2 bases and J 3 bases, with 2 bases left between them. The CDR3 covers 11 residues. The germline CDR1 and CDR2 sequences are NNHNN and SYGAGS (reference sequence). The sequenced CDR3 bases are TGTGCCAGCGGTGAGGACTCCGACTACACC. As protein: CASGEDSDYT. The complete CDR3 sequence is CASGEDSDYTF.